This entry describes one T cell receptor (beta chain). As yet, its antigen is unknown. Whole blood, unsorted for T cells, was the source of total RNA. UMIs containing a 6-nucleotide sample barcode were added via template switching. Reanalyzing the 5' RACE reads, TCRdb keeps one entry per CDR3 protein, without DNA. The sample table includes over 110,000 distinct CDR3 sequences. The data were taken from a study of monozygotic twins with inflammatory bowel disease. Study-level results: It was in IBD patients that TCRbeta diversity (inverse Simpson) was lower than in healthy co-twins. Among IBD patients, fewer clonotypes were shared with others than among healthy twins, especially with disease activity.

The CDR3 loop spans 11 amino acids. The germline gives CDR1 SGHRS, CDR2 YFSETQ. Material: blood. This sequence was found in a human donor with ulcerative colitis or Crohn's disease, or a healthy co-twin of an affected twin (not recorded which). The rearrangement links TRBV5-1 to TRBJ2-3. This CDR3 is CASLSTDTQYF.